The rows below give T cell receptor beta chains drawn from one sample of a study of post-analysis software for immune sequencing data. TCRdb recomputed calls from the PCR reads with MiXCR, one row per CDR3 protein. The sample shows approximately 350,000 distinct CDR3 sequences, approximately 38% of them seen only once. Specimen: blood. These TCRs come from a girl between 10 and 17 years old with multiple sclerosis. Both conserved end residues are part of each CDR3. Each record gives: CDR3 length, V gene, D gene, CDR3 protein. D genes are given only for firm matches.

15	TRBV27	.	CASSLSSWEGYEQYF
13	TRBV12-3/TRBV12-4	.	CASFLGGADAQYF
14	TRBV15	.	CATSRDPGNSPLHF
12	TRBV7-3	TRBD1	CVSSPGQGEQFF
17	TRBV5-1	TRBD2	CASSPGLAGGPYNGQFF
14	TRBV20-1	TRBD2	CSAVGGGRGETQYF
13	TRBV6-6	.	CASSTPGVHEQFF
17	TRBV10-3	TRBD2	CAIGPGTRAFSTDTQYF
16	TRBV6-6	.	CASSSPLRGSNNEQFF
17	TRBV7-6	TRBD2	CASSPPPGGGVPYEQYF
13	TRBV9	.	CASSPREGGEAFF
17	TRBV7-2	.	CASSAGYGELAKNIQYF
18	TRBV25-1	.	CASSPPRGASLHYNEQFF
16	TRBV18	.	CASSPLTRLGDNEQFF
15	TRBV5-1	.	CASSLAGQLNTETFF
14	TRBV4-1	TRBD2	CASSQEPGGETQYF
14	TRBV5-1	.	CASSLGAREYEQYF
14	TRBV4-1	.	CASSQQGRWNEQYF
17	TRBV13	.	CASSFLQGQVGANVLTF
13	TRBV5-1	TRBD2	CASSPGGTGELFF
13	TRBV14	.	CASSQGIENEQYF
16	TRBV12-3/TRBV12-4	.	CASSVVGWLASYEQYF
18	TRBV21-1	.	CASSGLSLAGAGTDTQYF
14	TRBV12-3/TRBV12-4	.	CASSFGSPTDTQYF
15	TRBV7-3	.	CASSIGSLGDNEQFF
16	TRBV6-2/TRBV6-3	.	CASSYSRGAHEDEQYF
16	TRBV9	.	CASSPGGFLRDTEAFF
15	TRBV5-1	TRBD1	CASSLAGTGGDTQYF
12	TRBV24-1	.	CATSDGPETQYF
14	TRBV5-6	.	CASSLGGSHHEQFF
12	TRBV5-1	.	CASSDVTDAQYF
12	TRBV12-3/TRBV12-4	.	CASSPFGYGYTF
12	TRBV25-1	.	CASSGRGAEAFF
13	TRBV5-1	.	CASTFQGNYGYTF
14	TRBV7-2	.	CASSSKGGENIQYF
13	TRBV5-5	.	CASSLESGLGSTF
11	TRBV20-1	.	CSVALPYEQYF
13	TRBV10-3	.	CAISESGRETQYF
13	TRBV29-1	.	CSAQAPGNEKLYF
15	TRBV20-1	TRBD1	CSARPRTGGQYEQYF
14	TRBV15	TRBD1	CATSKSTGDGEQYF
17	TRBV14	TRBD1	CASSPADRGNGANVLTF
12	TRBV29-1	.	CSVLVLVDTQYF
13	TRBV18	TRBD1	CASSLGQLYEQYF
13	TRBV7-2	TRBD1	CASSPDRAVSWFF
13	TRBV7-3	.	CASSWRMNTEAFF
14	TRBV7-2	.	CASSFGGNNSPLHF
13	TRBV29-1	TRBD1	CSVADRGFYGYTF
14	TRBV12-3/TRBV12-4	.	CASSFRVSNQPQHF
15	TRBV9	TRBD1	CASSVNGQDTDTQYF
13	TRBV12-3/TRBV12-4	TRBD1	CASSGGGPYGYTF
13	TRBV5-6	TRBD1	CASSLPGGDTQYF
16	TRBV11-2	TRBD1	CASSTTGGTGANVLTF
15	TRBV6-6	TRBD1	CASSFMLDRAHEQYF